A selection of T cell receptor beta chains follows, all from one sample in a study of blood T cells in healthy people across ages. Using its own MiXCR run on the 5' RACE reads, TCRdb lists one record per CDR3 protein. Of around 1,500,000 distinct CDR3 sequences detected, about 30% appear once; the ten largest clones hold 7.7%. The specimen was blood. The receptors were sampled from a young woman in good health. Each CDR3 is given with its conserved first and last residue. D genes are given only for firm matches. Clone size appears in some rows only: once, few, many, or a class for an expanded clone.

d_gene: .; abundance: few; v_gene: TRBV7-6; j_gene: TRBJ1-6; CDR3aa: CASSYAPVGSYNSPLHF; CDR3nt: TGTGCCAGCAGCTACGCACCGGTGGGCTCCTATAATTCACCCCTCCACTTT
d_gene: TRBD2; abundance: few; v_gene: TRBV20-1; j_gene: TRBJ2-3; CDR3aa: CSARDPLAGGVTDTQYF; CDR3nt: TGCAGTGCTAGAGATCCTCTGGCGGGAGGGGTCACAGATACGCAGTATTTT
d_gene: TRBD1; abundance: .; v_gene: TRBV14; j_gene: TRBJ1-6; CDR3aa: CASSSRTGQNSPLHF; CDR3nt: TGTGCCAGCAGCAGCCGGACAGGGCAAAATTCACCCCTCCACTTT
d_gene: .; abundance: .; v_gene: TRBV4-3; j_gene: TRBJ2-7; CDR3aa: CASSQYMDRSSYEQYF; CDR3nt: TGCGCCAGCAGCCAATATATGGATCGGAGCTCCTACGAGCAGTACTTC
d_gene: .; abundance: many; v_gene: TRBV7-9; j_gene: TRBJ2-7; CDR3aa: CASRSYGDEQYF; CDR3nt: TGTGCCAGCAGGTCGTATGGGGACGAGCAGTACTTC
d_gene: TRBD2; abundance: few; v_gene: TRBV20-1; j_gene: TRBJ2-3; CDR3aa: CSAPGTSGRTGTQYF; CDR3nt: TGCAGTGCTCCCGGGACTAGCGGGAGGACGGGTACGCAGTATTTT
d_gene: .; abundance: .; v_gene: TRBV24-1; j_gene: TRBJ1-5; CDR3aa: CATSDSRDGRNQPQHF; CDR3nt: TGTGCCACCAGTGACTCCCGGGACGGTCGAAATCAGCCCCAGCATTTT
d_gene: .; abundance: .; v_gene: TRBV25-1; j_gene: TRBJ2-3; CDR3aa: CASSRFQGALTDTQYF; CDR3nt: TGTGCCAGCAGTCGATTCCAGGGAGCCCTCACAGATACGCAGTATTTT
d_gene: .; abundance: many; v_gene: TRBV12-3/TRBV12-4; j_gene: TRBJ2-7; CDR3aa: CASSLYRAYEQYF; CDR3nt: TGTGCCAGCAGTTTGTACAGGGCTTACGAGCAGTACTTC
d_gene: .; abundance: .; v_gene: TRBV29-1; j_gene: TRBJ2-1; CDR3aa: CSVRGRGYNEQFF; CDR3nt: TGCAGCGTTAGGGGGAGAGGCTACAATGAGCAGTTCTTC
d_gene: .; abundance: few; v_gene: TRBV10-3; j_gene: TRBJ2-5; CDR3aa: CAIRGDQETRYF; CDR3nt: TGTGCCATCAGGGGGGACCAAGAGACCCGGTACTTC
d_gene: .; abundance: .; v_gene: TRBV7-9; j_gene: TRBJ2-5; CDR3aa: CASSSRNQGTQYF; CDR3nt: TGTGCCAGCAGCTCGAGGAACCAAGGGACCCAGTACTTC
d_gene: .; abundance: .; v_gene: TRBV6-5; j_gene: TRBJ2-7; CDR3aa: CASSYSGNSRSTDTQYF; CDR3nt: TGTGCCAGCAGTTACTCGGGGAACTCCCGGAGCACAGATACGCAGTACTTC
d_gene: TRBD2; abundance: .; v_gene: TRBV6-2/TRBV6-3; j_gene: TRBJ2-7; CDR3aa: CATKTSGTGEQYF; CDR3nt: TGTGCCACCAAGACTAGCGGGACAGGCGAGCAGTACTTC
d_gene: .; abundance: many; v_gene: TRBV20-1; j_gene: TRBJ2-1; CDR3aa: CSAIDRGTSSYNEQFF; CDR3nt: TGCAGTGCTATAGACAGGGGGACTAGCTCCTACAATGAGCAGTTCTTC
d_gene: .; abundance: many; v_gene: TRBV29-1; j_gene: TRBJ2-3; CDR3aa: CSVADFQRSTDTQYF; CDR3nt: TGCAGCGTTGCGGATTTTCAACGGAGCACAGATACGCAGTATTTT
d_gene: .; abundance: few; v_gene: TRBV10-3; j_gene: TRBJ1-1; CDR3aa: CAIRGAQNTEAFF; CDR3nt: TGTGCCATCAGAGGGGCTCAAAACACTGAAGCTTTCTTT
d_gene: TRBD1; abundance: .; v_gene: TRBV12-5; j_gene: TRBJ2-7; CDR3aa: CASGLARTGGVYEQYF; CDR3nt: TGTGCTAGTGGTTTGGCCCGGACAGGGGGCGTATACGAGCAGTACTTC
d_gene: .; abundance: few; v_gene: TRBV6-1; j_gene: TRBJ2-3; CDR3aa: CASSDYLADTQYF; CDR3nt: TGTGCCAGCAGTGACTACTTGGCAGATACGCAGTATTTT
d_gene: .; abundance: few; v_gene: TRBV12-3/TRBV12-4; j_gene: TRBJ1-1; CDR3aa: CASSSRTEIKAFF; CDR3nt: TGTGCCAGCAGTTCGAGGACAGAAATAAAAGCTTTCTTT
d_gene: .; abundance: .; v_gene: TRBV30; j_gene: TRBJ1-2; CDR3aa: CAWRFQGVGGYTF; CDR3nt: TGTGCCTGGAGGTTTCAGGGCGTTGGCGGCTACACCTTC
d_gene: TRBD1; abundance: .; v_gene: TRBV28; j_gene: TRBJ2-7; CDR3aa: CASIPRTGSYNEQYF; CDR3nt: TGTGCCAGCATTCCCCGGACAGGGAGCTACAATGAGCAGTACTTC
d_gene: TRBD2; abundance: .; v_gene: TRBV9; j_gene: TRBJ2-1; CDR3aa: CASATSGGFGEQFF; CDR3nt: TGTGCCAGCGCGACTAGCGGGGGGTTTGGGGAGCAGTTCTTC
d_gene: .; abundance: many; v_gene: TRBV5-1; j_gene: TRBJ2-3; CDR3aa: CASSLEHKTDTQYF; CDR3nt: TGCGCCAGCAGCTTGGAACACAAGACGGATACGCAGTATTTT
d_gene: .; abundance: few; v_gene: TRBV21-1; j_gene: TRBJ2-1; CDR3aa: CATRLAGPKEFF; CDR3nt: TGTGCCACCAGACTAGCGGGACCCAAGGAGTTCTTC
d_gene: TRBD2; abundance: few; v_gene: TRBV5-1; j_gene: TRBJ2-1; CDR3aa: CASSPPAGGRGEQFF; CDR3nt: TGCGCCAGCAGCCCCCCAGCGGGAGGTCGGGGGGAGCAGTTCTTC
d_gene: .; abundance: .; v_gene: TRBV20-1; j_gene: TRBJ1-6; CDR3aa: CSASLGQQDSPLHF; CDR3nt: TGCAGTGCTAGCCTCGGTCAGCAGGATTCACCCCTCCACTTT
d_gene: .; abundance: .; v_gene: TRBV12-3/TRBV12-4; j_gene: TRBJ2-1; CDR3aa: CASSFIGLNEQFF; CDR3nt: TGTGCCAGCAGTTTCATAGGGTTAAATGAGCAGTTCTTC
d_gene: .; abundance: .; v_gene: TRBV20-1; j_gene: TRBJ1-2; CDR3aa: CSAREGLGYTF; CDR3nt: TGCAGTGCTAGAGAGGGGCTGGGCTACACCTTC
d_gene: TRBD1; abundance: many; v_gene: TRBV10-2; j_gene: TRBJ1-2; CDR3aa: CASGQGADLNGYTF; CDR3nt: TGCGCCAGCGGACAGGGGGCCGATCTAAATGGCTACACCTTC
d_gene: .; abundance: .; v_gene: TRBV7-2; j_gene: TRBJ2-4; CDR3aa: CASSLIQAKNIQYF; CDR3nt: TGTGCCAGCAGCTTAATACAGGCAAAAAACATTCAGTACTTC
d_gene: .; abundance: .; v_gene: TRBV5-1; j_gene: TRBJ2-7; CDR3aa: CASSSAKGPYEQYF; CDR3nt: TGCGCCAGCAGCTCGGCTAAGGGGCCCTACGAGCAGTACTTC
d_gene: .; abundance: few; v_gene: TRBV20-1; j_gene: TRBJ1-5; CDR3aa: CSAVQRVGVHNQPQHF; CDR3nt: TGCAGTGCCGTCCAAAGGGTAGGGGTTCACAATCAGCCCCAGCATTTT
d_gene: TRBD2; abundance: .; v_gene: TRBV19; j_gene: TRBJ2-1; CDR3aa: CASIRRPGGSFNEQFF; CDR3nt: TGTGCCAGTATACGGCGGCCAGGCGGGAGTTTCAATGAGCAGTTCTTC
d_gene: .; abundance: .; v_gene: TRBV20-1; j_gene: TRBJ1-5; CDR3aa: CSASLEQNQPQHF; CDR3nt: TGCAGTGCTAGTTTGGAGCAGAATCAGCCCCAGCATTTT
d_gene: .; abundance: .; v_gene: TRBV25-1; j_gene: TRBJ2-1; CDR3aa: CASREGVGNDEQFF; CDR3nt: TGTGCCAGCAGGGAAGGGGTGGGAAACGATGAGCAGTTCTTC
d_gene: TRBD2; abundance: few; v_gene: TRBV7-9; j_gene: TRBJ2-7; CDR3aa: CASSGGGGSNEQYF; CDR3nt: TGTGCCAGCAGCGGTGGCGGGGGATCAAACGAGCAGTACTTC
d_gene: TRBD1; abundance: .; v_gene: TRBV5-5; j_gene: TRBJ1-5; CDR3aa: CASSLQGPPQPQHF; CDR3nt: TGTGCCAGCAGCCTACAGGGGCCCCCTCAGCCCCAGCATTTT
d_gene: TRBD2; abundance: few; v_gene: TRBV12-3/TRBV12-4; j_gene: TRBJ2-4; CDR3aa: CASSRQTSGERGQYF; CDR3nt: TGTGCCAGCAGTAGACAGACTAGCGGGGAGCGAGGGCAGTACTTC
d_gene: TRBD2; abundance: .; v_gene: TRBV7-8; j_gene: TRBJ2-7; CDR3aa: CASIPAGGLSYEQYF; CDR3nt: TGTGCCAGCATCCCAGCGGGAGGCCTCTCCTACGAGCAGTACTTC
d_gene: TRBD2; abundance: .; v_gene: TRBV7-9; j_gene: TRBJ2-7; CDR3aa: CASSHTSGRANEQYF; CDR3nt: TGTGCCAGCAGCCACACTAGCGGGAGGGCCAACGAGCAGTACTTC
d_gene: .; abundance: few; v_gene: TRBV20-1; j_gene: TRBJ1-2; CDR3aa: CSARDLEAGKGYTF; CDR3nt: TGCAGTGCTAGAGATCTTGAAGCGGGAAAAGGCTACACCTTC
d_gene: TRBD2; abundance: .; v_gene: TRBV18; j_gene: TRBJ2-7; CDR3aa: CASSQSGTSGRGEQYF; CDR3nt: TGTGCCAGCTCTCAGTCCGGGACTAGCGGGAGGGGCGAGCAGTACTTC
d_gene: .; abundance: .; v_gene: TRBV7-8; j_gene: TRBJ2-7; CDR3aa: CASSLERVVRHEQYF; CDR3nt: TGTGCCAGCAGCTTAGAACGTGTAGTTCGGCACGAGCAGTACTTC
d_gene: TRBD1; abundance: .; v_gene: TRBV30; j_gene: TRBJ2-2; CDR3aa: CAWSHRGIDGELFF; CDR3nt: TGTGCCTGGAGTCACAGGGGAATCGACGGGGAGCTGTTTTTT
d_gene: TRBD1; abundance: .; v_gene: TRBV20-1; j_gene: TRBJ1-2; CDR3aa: CSARARIETGDYGYTF; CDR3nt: TGCAGTGCTAGAGCCCGGATCGAGACAGGGGACTATGGCTACACCTTC
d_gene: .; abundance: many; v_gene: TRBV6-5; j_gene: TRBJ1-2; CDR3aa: CASSYKGPNYGYTF; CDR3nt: TGTGCCAGCAGTTACAAGGGCCCTAACTATGGCTACACCTTC
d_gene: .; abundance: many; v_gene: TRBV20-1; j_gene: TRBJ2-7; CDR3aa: CSARTRGKSYEQYF; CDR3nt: TGCAGTGCTAGAACCCGCGGGAAGTCCTACGAGCAGTACTTC
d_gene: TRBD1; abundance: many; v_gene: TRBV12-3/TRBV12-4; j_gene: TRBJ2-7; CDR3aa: CASTPGQGTYEQYF; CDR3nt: TGTGCCAGCACCCCGGGACAGGGGACCTACGAGCAGTACTTC
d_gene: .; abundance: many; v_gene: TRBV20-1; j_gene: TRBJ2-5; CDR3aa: CSASPQGETQYF; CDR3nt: TGCAGTGCTAGCCCGCAGGGAGAGACCCAGTACTTC
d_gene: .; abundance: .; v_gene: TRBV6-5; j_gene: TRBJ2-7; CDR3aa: CASGQGLLSYEQYF; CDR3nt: TGTGCCAGCGGCCAGGGACTCCTATCGTACGAGCAGTACTTC
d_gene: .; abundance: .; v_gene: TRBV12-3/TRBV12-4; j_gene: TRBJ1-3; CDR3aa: CASSFDSGNTIYF; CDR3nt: TGTGCCAGCAGTTTTGACTCTGGAAACACCATATATTTT
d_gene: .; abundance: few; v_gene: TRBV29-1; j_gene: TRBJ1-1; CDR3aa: CSVVQQMNTEAFF; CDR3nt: TGCAGCGTTGTCCAACAAATGAACACTGAAGCTTTCTTT
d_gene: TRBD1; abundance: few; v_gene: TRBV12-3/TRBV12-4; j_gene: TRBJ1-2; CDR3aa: CASAPTGGYGYTF; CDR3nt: TGTGCCAGTGCACCTACAGGGGGCTATGGCTACACCTTC
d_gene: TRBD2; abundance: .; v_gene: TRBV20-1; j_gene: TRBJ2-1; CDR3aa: CSAPPGLADNEQFF; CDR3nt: TGCAGTGCCCCCCCGGGACTAGCGGACAATGAGCAGTTCTTC
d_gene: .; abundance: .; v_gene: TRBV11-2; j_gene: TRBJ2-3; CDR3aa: CASSDSEEGGDTQYF; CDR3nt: TGTGCCAGCAGCGACTCAGAGGAGGGCGGGGATACGCAGTATTTT
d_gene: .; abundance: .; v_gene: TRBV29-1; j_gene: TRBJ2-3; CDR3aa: CSVGTGRVFTDTQYF; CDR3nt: TGCAGCGTTGGGACGGGCAGGGTGTTCACAGATACGCAGTATTTT
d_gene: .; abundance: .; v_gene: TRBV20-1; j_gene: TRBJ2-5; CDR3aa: CGAPNPDGEETQYF; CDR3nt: TGCGGTGCCCCAAACCCGGACGGGGAAGAGACCCAGTACTTC
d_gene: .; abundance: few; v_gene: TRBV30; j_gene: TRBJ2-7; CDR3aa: CAWREAYEQYF; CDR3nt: TGTGCCTGGAGGGAGGCCTACGAGCAGTACTTC